The 24 T cell receptor beta chains given below trace back to one sample, sequenced in a study of cytomegalovirus exposure and HLA in healthy donors. This table comes from immunoSEQ multiplex PCR, and its TCRdb copy is limited to in-frame clones, with some not included. Of approximately 270,000 clones in the sample, roughly 85% were seen once. The sample was PBMCs. All receptors derive from a woman aged 18-29 years in good health and CMV-seronegative.

Concerning this clone itself: An end of the junction differs from the germline gene, which may be a read error. This rearrangement joins TRBV2 to TRBJ1-4; 9 positions match TRBD1. The CDR3 extends over 11 amino acids. Germline V CDR1 and CDR2: SNHLY, FYNNEI. The CDR3 nucleotides read TGTGCCAGCAGCGCGGACAGGGGCCAGCTTTTT. Amino acids: CASSADRGQLF.

The CDR3 loop reads CATSRGGPNTGELFF. CDR3 sequence (DNA): TGTGCCACCAGCAGGGGGGGTCCGAACACCGGGGAGCTGTTTTTT. This sequence joins TRBV15 and TRBJ2-2; D is possibly TRBD2 (6 bases). The CDR3 runs to 15 residues. The V end was cut by 3 bases, the J end by 0 bases, with 8 bases between. Germline lookup yields CDR1 LNHNV and CDR2 YYDKDF (reference sequence). The full variable domain, rest sourced from reference TRBV15 and TRBJ2-2, is DAMVIQNPRYQVTQFGKPVTLSCSQTLNHNVMYWYQQKSSQAPKLLFHYYDKDFNNEADTPDNFQSRRPNTSFCFLDIRSPGLGDTAMYLCATSRGGPNTGELFFGEGSRLTVL.

This clone was recorded once. The chain recombines TRBV30 with TRBJ2-7, with 8 positions matching TRBD1. The CDR3 consists of 13 residues. The ends lost 3 bases at V and 3 bases at J; junction bases unmatched: 4. Germline assignment: CDR1 GTSNPN and CDR2 SVGIG (reference sequence). DNA for the CDR3: TGTGCCTGGAGGGGGACAGGCGACTACGAGCAGTACTTC. As protein: CAWRGTGDYEQYF.

This sequence joins TRBV5-4 and TRBJ1-2; 7 bases agree with TRBD1. Germline lookup yields CDR1 SGHNT and CDR2 YYREEE (reference sequence). The V and J ends lost 0 bases and 0 bases, in that order; junction bases with no gene match: 2. The CDR3 is 15 amino acids. In DNA form, the CDR3 reads TGTGCCAGCAGCTTGGGGACAGGACCTAACTATGGCTACACCTTC. Its protein is CASSLGTGPNYGYTF.

The chain couples TRBV9 to TRBJ1-2; D is perhaps TRBD1 (6 bases). V shed 0 bases and J shed 6 bases, with 12 bases lying between them. Germline CDR1 reads SGDLS; CDR2 reads YYNGEE. CDR3 length: 14 amino acids. The CDR3 nucleotides are TGTGCCAGCAGCGTAGAGGCAGGGGCTGATGGCTACACCTTC. It yields the protein CASSVEAGADGYTF.

This sequence joins TRBV2 and TRBJ2-7; TRBD2 aligns across 8 bases. Germline V gene data show CDR1 as SNHLY and CDR2 as FYNNEI. This CDR3 contains 15 residues. The trim removed 11 bases at V and 0 bases at J, leaving 12 bases unmatched. CDR3 sequence (DNA): TGTGCCGGCTACCGGCCCGGGAGGGTCTCCTACGAGCAGTACTTC. It specifies CAGYRPGRVSYEQYF.

The count of this clone is one. The genes are TRBV29-1 and TRBJ2-2; D gene unclear. Germline loops: CDR1 SQVTM, CDR2 ANQGSEA. Trimming cost V 5 bases and J 6 bases, with 10 bases left between them. The CDR3 has 12 amino acids. CDR3 sequence (DNA): TGCAGCGTTAACGTGGGCGCCGGGGAGCTGTTTTTT. It translates to CSVNVGAGELFF.

Concerning this clone: Other nucleotide sequences from this sample produce the same CDR3. V and J are TRBV7-2 and TRBJ1-2; D is ambiguous. The CDR3 sequence is 13 residues long. V was shortened by 8 bases and J by 2 bases, with 12 bases between the two germline ends. The germline V gene has CDR1 SGHTA and CDR2 FQGNSA. The CDR3 reads CASSSTGNYGYTF. CDR3 nucleotide sequence: TGTGCCAGCTCCTCGACGGGAAACTATGGCTACACCTTC.

The chain combines TRBV30 with TRBJ1-2; D is perhaps TRBD1 (6 bases). The germline V gene has CDR1 GTSNPN and CDR2 SVGIG (reference sequence). Trimming removed 7 bases from V and 4 bases from J, with 13 bases in between. This CDR3 region has 12 residues. The CDR3 loop reads CAYLQGPYGYTF. CDR3 nucleotides: TGTGCCTACCTACAGGGTCCCTATGGCTACACCTTC.

V is TRBV2 and J is TRBJ2-4, with D possibly being TRBD1 (6 bases). The germline V gene encodes CDR1 SNHLY and CDR2 FYNNEI. CDR3 length equals 18 residues. V lost 0 bases, J lost 0 bases, and 15 bases lay in between. The CDR3 nucleotides are TGTGCCAGCAGTGAAGCGCTTCCGGCAGGGGTAGCCAAAAACATTCAGTACTTC. Translation: CASSEALPAGVAKNIQYF. The full variable domain, completed using reference TRBV2 and TRBJ2-4, is EPEVTQTPSHQVTQMGQEVILRCVPISNHLYFYWYRQILGQKVEFLVSFYNNEISEKSEIFDDQFSVERPDGSNFTLKIRSTKLEDSAMYFCASSEALPAGVAKNIQYFGAGTRLSVL.

This clone was seen a few times. J is TRBJ1-5 and V is TRBV19, with 9 nucleotides matching TRBD1. The germline V gene has CDR1 LNHDA and CDR2 SQIVND (reference sequence). V was pared by 5 bases and J by 10 bases, with 9 bases of the junction left unmatched. This CDR3 spans 14 amino acids. In nucleotides, the CDR3 is TGTGCCAGTAGTTGGACAGGGGTGGGAGGACCCCAGCATTTT. Translating gives CASSWTGVGGPQHF.

The chain is built from TRBV7-3 and TRBJ1-2, with TRBD1 matching 7 bases. This CDR3 region has 13 residues. Trimming at V came to 3 bases and at J to 6 bases, leaving 4 bases not matched to a gene. Per the germline V gene, CDR1 is SGHTA and CDR2 is FQGTGA. In nucleotides, the CDR3 is TGTGCCAGCAGCTTGGCAACAGGGGATGGCTACACCTTC. As protein: CASSLATGDGYTF.

This clone was picked up one time. The V gene is TRBV4-1, the J gene TRBJ2-6; D call uncertain. From germline, CDR1 is MGHRA and CDR2 YSYEKL. V was shortened by 5 bases and J by 0 bases, with 5 bases between the two germline ends. This CDR3 region has 14 residues. This CDR3 reads CASSSGSGANVLTF. The CDR3 coding sequence is TGCGCCAGCAGCTCCGGCTCTGGGGCCAACGTCCTGACTTTC.

The chain uses TRBV29-1 and TRBJ2-7, with D perhaps matching TRBD1 (6 bases). Germline CDR1 reads SQVTM; CDR2 reads ANQGSEA. This CDR3 region has 13 residues. The V end was cut by 4 bases, the J end by 3 bases, with 13 bases between. CDR3 sequence reads: CSVVGGSFYEQYF. The DNA of the CDR3 is TGCAGCGTTGTAGGGGGATCCTTCTACGAGCAGTACTTC.

The V and J genes are TRBV6-5 and TRBJ1-5; possibly TRBD1 for D (6 bases). The CDR3 covers 15 residues. Between the trimmed V and J ends, which lost 5 bases and 1 base, there was a span of 12 bases. The germline V gene encodes CDR1 MNHEY and CDR2 SVGAGI. The CDR3 nucleotides are TGTGCCAGCAGTAGGGACCAGGGGAGCAATCAGCCCCAGCATTTT. This translates into CASSRDQGSNQPQHF.

CDR3 sequence (DNA): TGCGCCAGCAGCTCAGGGGGAGGCTCTACCTACGAGCAGTACTTC. Its translation is CASSSGGGSTYEQYF. The chain has TRBV5-1 and TRBJ2-7; weak D call: TRBD1 (7 bases). Between the trimmed V and J ends, which lost 3 bases and 2 bases, there was a span of 15 bases. Per germline, CDR1 SGHRS and CDR2 YFSETQ. The CDR3 is made up of 15 amino acids.

The chain joins TRBV27 to TRBJ2-5; a weak D match, TRBD1 (5 bases). The germline V gene encodes CDR1 MNHEY and CDR2 SMNVEV (reference sequence). CDR3 length equals 14 residues. The ends were cut back, 3 bases at V and 3 bases at J, with 11 bases in the middle. DNA for the CDR3: TGTGCCAGCAGTTTGTACGCAGGGAAAGAGACCCAGTACTTC. Translation: CASSLYAGKETQYF.

The rearrangement joins TRBV4-2 to TRBJ2-1; 7 positions agree with TRBD2. After removal of 4 bases from V and 7 bases from J, the junction contained 16 bases not matched to a gene. This CDR3 is built from 17 residues. Germline V gene sequence: CDR1 LGHNA, CDR2 YNFKEQ. This CDR3 is CASSPAPLAVLRNEQFF. The CDR3 DNA sequence: TGTGCCAGCAGCCCGGCTCCGCTAGCGGTCCTAAGGAATGAGCAGTTCTTC.

This rearrangement joins TRBV27 to TRBJ2-1; 7 nucleotides align to TRBD2. Unmatched junction bases numbered 13, after V lost 8 bases and J lost 6 bases. The CDR3 sequence is 15 residues long. CDR1 and CDR2 from the germline V gene are MNHEY and SMNVEV (reference sequence). As DNA, the CDR3 is TGTGCCAGCCTCCCAGCAGGGCTAGCGGCCAATGAGCAGTTCTTC. Translation: CASLPAGLAANEQFF.

This clone was seen only once. V gene TRBV4-3 combines with J gene TRBJ1-2, with 7 nucleotides matching TRBD1. The CDR3 has 15 amino acids. Germline CDR1 is LGHNA and CDR2 is YSLEER. J lost 4 bases, V lost 1 base, and 6 bases had no gene match. The CDR3 loop is CASSQVGRDSYGYTF. CDR3 in DNA: TGCGCCAGCAGCCAAGTGGGGCGGGACAGCTATGGCTACACCTTC.

The rearrangement uses TRBV7-2 and TRBJ2-7, with a weak D call TRBD1 (6 bases). The V gene's germline CDR1 is SGHTA and CDR2 FQGNSA. The CDR3 sequence is 14 residues long. V was pared by 3 bases and J by 2 bases, with 11 bases between. CDR3 sequence: CASSFQGLAYEQYF. CDR3 coding DNA: TGTGCCAGCAGCTTTCAGGGGTTGGCCTACGAGCAGTACTTC.

The table lists this clone with a count of one. The J gene is TRBJ1-1, the V gene TRBV25-1, with 9 bases aligning to TRBD1. Per germline, CDR1 MGHDK and CDR2 SYGVNS. This CDR3 has 14 residues. J was trimmed by 5 bases and V by 5 bases; bases with no gene match: 6. CDR3 region: CASSSTGGGTEAFF. The CDR3 DNA is TGTGCCAGCAGTTCAACAGGGGGCGGGACTGAAGCTTTCTTT.

The chain uses TRBV19 and TRBJ1-1, with a possible D match to TRBD1 (5 bases). Trimming stripped 8 bases from V and 1 base from J, with 8 bases between. In germline, CDR1 is LNHDA, CDR2 SQIVND (reference sequence). This CDR3 region has 12 residues. CDR3 region: CASGRGNTEAFF. CDR3 coding DNA: TGTGCCAGTGGGAGGGGGAACACTGAAGCTTTCTTT.

The rearrangement links TRBV2 to TRBJ2-2; TRBD1 agrees at 9 bases. The ends lost 6 bases at V and 3 bases at J; junction bases unmatched: 2. CDR1 is SNHLY, CDR2 FYNNEI, per germline. The CDR3 is made up of 14 amino acids. The CDR3 here is CASRDRGHTGELFF. The CDR3, as DNA: TGTGCCAGCAGGGACAGGGGTCACACCGGGGAGCTGTTTTTT.